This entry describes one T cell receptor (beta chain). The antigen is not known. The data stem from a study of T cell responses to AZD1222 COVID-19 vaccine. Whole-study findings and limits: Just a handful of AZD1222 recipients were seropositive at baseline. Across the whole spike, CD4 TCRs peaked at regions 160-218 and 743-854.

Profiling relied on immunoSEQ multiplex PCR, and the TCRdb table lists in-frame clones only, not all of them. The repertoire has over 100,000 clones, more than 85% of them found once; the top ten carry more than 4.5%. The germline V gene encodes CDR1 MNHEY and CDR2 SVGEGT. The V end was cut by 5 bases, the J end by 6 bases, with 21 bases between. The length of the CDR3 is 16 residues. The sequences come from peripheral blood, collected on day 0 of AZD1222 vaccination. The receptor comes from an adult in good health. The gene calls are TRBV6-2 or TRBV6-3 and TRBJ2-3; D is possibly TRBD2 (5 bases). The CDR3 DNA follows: TGTGCCAGCAGTGCCCTGGGGAGCCGAAAGATTGATACGCAGTATTTT. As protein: CASSALGSRKIDTQYF.